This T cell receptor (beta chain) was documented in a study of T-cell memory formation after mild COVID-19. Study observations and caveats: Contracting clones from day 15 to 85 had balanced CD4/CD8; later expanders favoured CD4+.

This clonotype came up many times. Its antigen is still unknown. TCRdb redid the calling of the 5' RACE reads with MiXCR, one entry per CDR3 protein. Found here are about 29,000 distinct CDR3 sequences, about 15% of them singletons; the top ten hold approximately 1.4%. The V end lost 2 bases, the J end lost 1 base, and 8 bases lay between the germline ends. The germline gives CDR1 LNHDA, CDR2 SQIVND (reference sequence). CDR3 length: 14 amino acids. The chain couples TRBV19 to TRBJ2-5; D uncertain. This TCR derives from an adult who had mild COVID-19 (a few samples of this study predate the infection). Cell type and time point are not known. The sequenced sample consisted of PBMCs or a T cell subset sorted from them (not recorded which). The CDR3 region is CASSIQLSQETQYF. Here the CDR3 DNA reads TGTGCCAGTAGTATACAACTCTCCCAAGAGACCCAGTACTTC.